These 3 T cell receptor beta chains originate from one sample sequenced in a study of T cell changes during pregnancy in multiple sclerosis (dated by TCRdb to the late 2010s). The library was made by the immunoSEQ multiplex PCR assay. TCRdb holds this immuneACCESS table with in-frame rearrangements only. Some clones are missing; in checked studies, unresolved V genes explain under half, and the rest has no known cause. The sample table records under 65,000 clones; 90% to 95% of these occur just once. Of the sample, about 4% falls within the top ten clones. Sequences were derived from CD8+ T cells from peripheral blood mononuclear cells, sampled in the second trimester of pregnancy. All receptors derive from a female donor with multiple sclerosis, enrolled in a pregnancy study.

The CDR3 DNA follows: TGCGCCAGCAGCCTAGTTGAGACTGGACAAGAGACCCAGTACTTC. Residues: CASSLVETGQETQYF. The rearrangement uses TRBV4-1 and TRBJ2-5; D remains ambiguous. Germline CDR1 reads MGHRA; CDR2 reads YSYEKL. Trimming removed 4 bases at V and 2 bases at J, with 14 bases between. The CDR3 consists of 15 residues.

This chain uses TRBV20-1 with TRBJ1-2; D ambiguous. Trimming removed 5 bases from V and 6 bases from J, with 7 bases in between. The CDR3 sequence is 10 residues long. Per the germline V gene, CDR1 is DFQATT and CDR2 is SNEGSKA (reference sequence). CDR3 nucleotides: TGCAGTGCTCCTCCCGATGGCTACACCTTC. The encoded protein is CSAPPDGYTF.

The count of this clone is one. The V gene is TRBV7-9, the J gene TRBJ2-1, with TRBD1 matching 8 bases. Germline V gene data show CDR1 as SEHNR and CDR2 as FQNEAQ (reference sequence). V trimming: 5 bases; J trimming: 5 bases; junction bases outside the gene matches: 8. CDR3 length: 15 amino acids. The DNA for the CDR3 is TGTGCCAGCAGCCCCCGACAGGGGCCTCACAATGAGCAGTTCTTC. Its translation is CASSPRQGPHNEQFF.